This T cell receptor (beta chain) was observed in a study of cytomegalovirus exposure and HLA in healthy donors. Findings and caveats of the study: Confirmation was obtained in vitro that three CMV-associated chains are specific for CMV antigens. In a later analysis, first-cohort TCR clusters were found to tend to co-occur in the 90 to 150 validation repertoires.

Produced via immunoSEQ multiplex PCR; TCRdb's table is partial and in-frame only. Of about 220,000 clones in the sample, under 95% were seen once. Germline values: CDR1 MDHEN, CDR2 SYDVKM. The CDR3 covers 14 residues. Trimming shortened V by 4 bases and J by 8 bases, and 18 bases separated the two germline ends. Worth noting for this clone: As yet, its antigen is unknown.

Sequenced: PBMCs. The chain has TRBV28 and TRBJ2-7; maybe TRBD1 (6 bases). The receptor's source is a woman between 18 and 29 years old in good health and CMV-seronegative. CDR3 loop: CASSSDRWRPKQYF. CDR3 bases: TGTGCCAGCAGTTCCGACAGGTGGCGTCCCAAGCAGTACTTC.